A selection of T cell receptor beta chains follows, all from one sample in a study of radiation and T cells in renal cell carcinoma. Libraries were prepared by immunoSEQ multiplex PCR; TCRdb keeps only in-frame clonotypes and omits some of them. Of 100,000 to 150,000 clones listed, 88% are singletons. This sample comprised blood, obtained from a patient whose treatment included radiotherapy and nephrectomy. All receptors derive from a woman in her 70s with renal cell carcinoma. Both conserved end residues are trimmed from each CDR3. The D gene is left open where the match is weak.

ARSWVAGVSSYNEQF	TRBJ2-1	TRBV5-3	TRBD2
ASSIPGPVTEAF	TRBJ1-1	TRBV19	.
AWRYGDWNTEAF	TRBJ1-1	TRBV30	.
ASSVGDRGSYNEQF	TRBJ2-1	TRBV9	TRBD1
ASIALGRVNQPQH	TRBJ1-5	TRBV6-1	.
AIEPPDTEAF	TRBJ1-1	TRBV2	.
ASSFFGPRNTEAF	TRBJ1-1	TRBV7-2	.
SVEKAGRNTEAF	TRBJ1-1	TRBV29-1	.
AWSRGGLSDNSPLH	TRBJ1-6	TRBV30	.
ASSRDRGTGELF	TRBJ2-2	TRBV6-1	TRBD1
ASSQLNAGTGGALSYGYT	TRBJ1-2	TRBV23-1	TRBD1
ASSFFGELF	TRBJ2-2	TRBV13	.
ASSIPRTDLDSPLH	TRBJ1-6	TRBV19	.